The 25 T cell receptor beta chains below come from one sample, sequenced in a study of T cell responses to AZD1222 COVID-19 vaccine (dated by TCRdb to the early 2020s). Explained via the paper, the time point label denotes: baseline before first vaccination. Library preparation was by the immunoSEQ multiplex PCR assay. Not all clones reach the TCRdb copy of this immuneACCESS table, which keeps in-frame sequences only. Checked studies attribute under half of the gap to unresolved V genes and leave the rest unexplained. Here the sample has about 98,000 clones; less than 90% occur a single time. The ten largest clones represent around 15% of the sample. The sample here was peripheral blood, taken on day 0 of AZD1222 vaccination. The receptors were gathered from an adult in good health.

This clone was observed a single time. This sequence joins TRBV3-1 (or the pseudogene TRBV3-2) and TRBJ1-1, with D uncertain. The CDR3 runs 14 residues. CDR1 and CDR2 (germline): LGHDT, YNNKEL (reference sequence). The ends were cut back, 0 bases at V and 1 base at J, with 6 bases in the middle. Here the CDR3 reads CASSQDHRNTEAFF. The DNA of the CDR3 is TGTGCCAGCAGCCAAGATCACAGGAACACTGAAGCTTTCTTT.

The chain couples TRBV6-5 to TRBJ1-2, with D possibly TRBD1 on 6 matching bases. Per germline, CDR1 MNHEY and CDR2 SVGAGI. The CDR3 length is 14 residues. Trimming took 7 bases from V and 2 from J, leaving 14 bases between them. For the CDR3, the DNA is TGTGCCAGCACGCCAGGGGATTCGAACTATGGCTACACCTTC. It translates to CASTPGDSNYGYTF.

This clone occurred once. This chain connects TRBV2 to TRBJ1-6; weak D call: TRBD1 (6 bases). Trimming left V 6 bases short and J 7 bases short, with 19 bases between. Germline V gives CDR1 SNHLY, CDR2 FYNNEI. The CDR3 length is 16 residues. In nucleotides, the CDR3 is TGTGCCAGCAGGGGAGGGACACGCTCTTACAATTCACCCCTCCACTTT. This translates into CASRGGTRSYNSPLHF.

CDR3 protein: CASSLGTRGQGGEKLFF. In nucleotides, the CDR3 is TGCGCCAGCAGCTTGGGGACTAGGGGACAGGGAGGCGAAAAACTGTTTTTT. The chain has TRBV5-1 and TRBJ1-4; 9 positions match TRBD1. Looked up from germline, CDR1 is SGHRS and CDR2 is YFSETQ. This CDR3 contains 17 residues. The trim removed 0 bases at V and 8 bases at J, leaving 11 bases unmatched.

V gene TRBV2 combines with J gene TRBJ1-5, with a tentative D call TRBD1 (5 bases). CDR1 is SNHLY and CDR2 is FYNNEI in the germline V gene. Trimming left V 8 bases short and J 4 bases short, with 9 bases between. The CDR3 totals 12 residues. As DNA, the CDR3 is TGTGCCAGCCAGGGAGAGAATCAGCCCCAGCATTTT. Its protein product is CASQGENQPQHF.

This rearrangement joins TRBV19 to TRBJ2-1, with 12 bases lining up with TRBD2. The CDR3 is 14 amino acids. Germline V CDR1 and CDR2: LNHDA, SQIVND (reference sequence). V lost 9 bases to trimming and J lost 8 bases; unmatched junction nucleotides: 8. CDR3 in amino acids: CASKTSGSIHEQFF. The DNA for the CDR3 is TGTGCCAGCAAGACTAGCGGGAGTATCCATGAGCAGTTCTTC.

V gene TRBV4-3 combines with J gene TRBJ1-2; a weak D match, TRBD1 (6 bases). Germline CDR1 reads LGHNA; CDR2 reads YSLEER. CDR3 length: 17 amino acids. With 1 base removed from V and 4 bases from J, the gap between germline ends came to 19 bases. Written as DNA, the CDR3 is TGCGCCAGCAGCCAAGTAATGGGAGGGGGGGCGAGCTATGGCTACACCTTC. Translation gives CASSQVMGGGASYGYTF.

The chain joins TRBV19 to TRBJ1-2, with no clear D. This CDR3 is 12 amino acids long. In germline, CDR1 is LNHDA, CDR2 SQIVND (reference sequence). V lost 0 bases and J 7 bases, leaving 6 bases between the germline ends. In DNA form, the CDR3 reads TGTGCCAGTAGTATAGATTACGGTGGCTACACCTTC. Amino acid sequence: CASSIDYGGYTF.

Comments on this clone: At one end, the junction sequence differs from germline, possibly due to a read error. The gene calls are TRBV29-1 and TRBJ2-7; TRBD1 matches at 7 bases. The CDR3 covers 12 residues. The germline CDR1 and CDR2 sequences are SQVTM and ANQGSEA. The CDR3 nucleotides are TGCTGCGTTGAAGGGACAGCCTACGAGCAGTACTTC. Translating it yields CCVEGTAYEQYF.

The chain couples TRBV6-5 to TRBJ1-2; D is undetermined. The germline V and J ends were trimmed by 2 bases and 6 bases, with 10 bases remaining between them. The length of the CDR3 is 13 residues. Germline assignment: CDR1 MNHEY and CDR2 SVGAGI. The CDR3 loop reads CASSYPDGNGYTF. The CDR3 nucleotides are TGTGCCAGCAGTTACCCGGACGGCAATGGCTACACCTTC.

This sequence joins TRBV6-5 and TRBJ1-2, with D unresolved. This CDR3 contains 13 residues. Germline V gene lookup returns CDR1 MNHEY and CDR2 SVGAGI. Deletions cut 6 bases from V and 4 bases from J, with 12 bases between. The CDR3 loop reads CASSKRRSYGYTF. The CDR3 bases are TGTGCCAGCAGCAAAAGAAGGAGCTATGGCTACACCTTC.

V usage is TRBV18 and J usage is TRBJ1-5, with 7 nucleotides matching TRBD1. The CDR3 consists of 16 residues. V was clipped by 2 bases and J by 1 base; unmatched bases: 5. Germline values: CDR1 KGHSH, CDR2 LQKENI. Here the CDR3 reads CASSPTRGQSNQPQHF. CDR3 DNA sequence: TGTGCCAGCTCACCAACGAGGGGGCAGAGCAATCAGCCCCAGCATTTT.

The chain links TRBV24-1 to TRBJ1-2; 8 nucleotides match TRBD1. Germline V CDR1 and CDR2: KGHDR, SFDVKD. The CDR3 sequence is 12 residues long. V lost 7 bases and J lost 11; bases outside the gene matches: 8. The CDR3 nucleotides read TGTGCCACCAGCCTAGGACAGGGACAATACACCTTC. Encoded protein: CATSLGQGQYTF.

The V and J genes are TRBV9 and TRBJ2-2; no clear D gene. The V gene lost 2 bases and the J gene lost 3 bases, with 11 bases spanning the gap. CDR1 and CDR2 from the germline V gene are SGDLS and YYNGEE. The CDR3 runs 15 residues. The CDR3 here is CASSVRLDHTGELFF. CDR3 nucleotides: TGTGCCAGCAGCGTTAGGCTAGATCACACCGGGGAGCTGTTTTTT.

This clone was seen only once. The CDR3 here is CASSIGQGPDEQYF. CDR3 nucleotides: TGTGCCAGCAGCATTGGACAGGGGCCGGACGAGCAGTACTTC. The V gene is TRBV5-6, the J gene TRBJ2-7; 9 bases map to TRBD1. The junction had 7 bases not matched to a gene; V was cut back by 4 bases and J by 5 bases. The CDR3 has 14 amino acids. CDR1 SGHDT and CDR2 YYEEEE come from the germline V gene. The variable domain in full, completed from reference TRBV5-6 and TRBJ2-7, reads DAGVTQSPTHLIKTRGQQVTLRCSPKSGHDTVSWYQQALGQGPQFIFQYYEEEERQRGNFPDRFSGHQFPNYSSELNVNALLLGDSALYLCASSIGQGPDEQYFGPGTRLTVT.

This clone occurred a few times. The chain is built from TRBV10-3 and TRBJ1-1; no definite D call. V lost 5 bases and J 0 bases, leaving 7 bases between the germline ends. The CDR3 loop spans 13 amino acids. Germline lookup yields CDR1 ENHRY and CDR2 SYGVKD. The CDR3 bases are TGTGCCATCAGTACATCGGTGAACACTGAAGCTTTCTTT. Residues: CAISTSVNTEAFF.

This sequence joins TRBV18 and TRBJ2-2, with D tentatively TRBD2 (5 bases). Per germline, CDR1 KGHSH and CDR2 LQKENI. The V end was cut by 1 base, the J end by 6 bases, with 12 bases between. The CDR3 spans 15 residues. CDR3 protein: CASSPREGSAGELFF. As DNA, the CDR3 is TGTGCCAGCTCACCACGAGAGGGTTCGGCCGGGGAGCTGTTTTTT.

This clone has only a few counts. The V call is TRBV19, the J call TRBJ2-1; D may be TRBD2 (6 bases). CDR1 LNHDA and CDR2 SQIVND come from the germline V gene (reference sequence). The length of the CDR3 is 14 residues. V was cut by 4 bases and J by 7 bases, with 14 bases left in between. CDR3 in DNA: TGTGCCAGTAGTACCTCCTCCGCGGGAAATGAGCAGTTCTTC. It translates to CASSTSSAGNEQFF.

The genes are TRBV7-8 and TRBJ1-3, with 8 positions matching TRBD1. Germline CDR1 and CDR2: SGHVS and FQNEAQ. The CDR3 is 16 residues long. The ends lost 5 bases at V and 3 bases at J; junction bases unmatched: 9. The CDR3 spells CASSQDRVSLGNTIYF. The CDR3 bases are TGTGCCAGCAGCCAGGACAGGGTTTCACTTGGAAACACCATATATTTT.

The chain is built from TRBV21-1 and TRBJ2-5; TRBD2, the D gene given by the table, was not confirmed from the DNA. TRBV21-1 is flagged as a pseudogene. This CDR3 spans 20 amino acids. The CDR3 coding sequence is TGTGCCAGCAGTCCGAAGGCCCAGGGCCGGGACTCCGGGGCCGCAGAGACCCAGTACTTC. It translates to CASSPKAQGRDSGAAETQYF.

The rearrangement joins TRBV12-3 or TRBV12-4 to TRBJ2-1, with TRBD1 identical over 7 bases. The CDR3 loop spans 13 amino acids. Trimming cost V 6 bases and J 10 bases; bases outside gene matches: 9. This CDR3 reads CASRSTGTIEQFF. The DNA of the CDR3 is TGTGCCAGCAGGTCGACAGGGACAATCGAGCAGTTCTTC.

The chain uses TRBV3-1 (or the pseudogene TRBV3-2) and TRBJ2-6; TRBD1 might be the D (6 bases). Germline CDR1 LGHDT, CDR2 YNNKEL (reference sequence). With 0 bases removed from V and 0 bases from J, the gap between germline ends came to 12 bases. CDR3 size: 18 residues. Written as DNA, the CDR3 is TGTGCCAGCAGCCAAGAGGCACAGGGAGACTCTGGGGCCAACGTCCTGACTTTC. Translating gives CASSQEAQGDSGANVLTF.

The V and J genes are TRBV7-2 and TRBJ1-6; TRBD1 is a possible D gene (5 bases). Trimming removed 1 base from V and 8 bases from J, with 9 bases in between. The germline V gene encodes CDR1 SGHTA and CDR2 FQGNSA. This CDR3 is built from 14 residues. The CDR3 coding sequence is TGTGCCAGCAGCTTAGGGCCAGGGTATTCACCCCTCCACTTT. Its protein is CASSLGPGYSPLHF. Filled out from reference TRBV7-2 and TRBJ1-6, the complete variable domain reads GAGVSQSPSNKVTEKGKDVELRCDPISGHTALYWYRQSLGQGLEFLIYFQGNSAPDKSGLPSDRFSAERTGGSVSTLTIQRTQQEDSAVYLCASSLGPGYSPLHFGNGTRLTVT.

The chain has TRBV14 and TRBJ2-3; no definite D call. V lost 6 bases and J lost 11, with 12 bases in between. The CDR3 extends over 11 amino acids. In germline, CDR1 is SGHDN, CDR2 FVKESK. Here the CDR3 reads CASSHSIEQYF. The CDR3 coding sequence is TGTGCCAGCAGTCATTCAATCGAGCAGTATTTT.

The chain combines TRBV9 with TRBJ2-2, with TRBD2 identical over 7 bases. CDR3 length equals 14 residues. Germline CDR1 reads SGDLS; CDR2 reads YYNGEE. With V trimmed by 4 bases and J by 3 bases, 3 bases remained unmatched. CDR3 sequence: CASSPRGDTGELFF. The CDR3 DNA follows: TGTGCCAGCAGCCCCCGGGGGGACACCGGGGAGCTGTTTTTT.